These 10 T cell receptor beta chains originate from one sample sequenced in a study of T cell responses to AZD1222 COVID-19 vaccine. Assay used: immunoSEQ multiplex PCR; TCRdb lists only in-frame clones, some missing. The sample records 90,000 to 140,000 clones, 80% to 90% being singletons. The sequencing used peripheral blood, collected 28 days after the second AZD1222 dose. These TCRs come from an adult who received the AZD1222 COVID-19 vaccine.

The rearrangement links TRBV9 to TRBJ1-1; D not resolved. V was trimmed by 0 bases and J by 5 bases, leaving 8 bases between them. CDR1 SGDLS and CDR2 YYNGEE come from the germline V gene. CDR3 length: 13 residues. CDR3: CASSVGPGTEAFF. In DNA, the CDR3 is TGTGCCAGCAGCGTAGGCCCGGGGACTGAAGCTTTCTTT.

CDR3 in amino acids: CASKFTTEAFF. CDR3 DNA sequence: TGTGCCAGCAAATTTACCACTGAAGCTTTCTTT. V and J are TRBV28 and TRBJ1-1; unclear D gene. The V gene lost 7 bases and the J gene lost 4 bases, with 7 bases spanning the gap. The CDR3 covers 11 residues. Per germline, CDR1 MDHEN and CDR2 SYDVKM.

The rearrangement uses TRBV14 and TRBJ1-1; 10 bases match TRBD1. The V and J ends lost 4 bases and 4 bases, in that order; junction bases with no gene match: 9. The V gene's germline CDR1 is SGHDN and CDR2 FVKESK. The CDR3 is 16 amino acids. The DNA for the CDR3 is TGTGCCAGCAGCCGCCCAGGAGGGACAGGGGCCACTGAAGCTTTCTTT. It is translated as CASSRPGGTGATEAFF.

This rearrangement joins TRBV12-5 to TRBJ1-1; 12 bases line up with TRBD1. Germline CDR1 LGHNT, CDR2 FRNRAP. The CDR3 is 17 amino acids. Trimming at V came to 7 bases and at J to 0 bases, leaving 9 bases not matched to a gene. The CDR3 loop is CASARGGQGAVNTEAFF. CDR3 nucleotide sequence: TGTGCTAGTGCCCGAGGGGGACAGGGGGCGGTGAACACTGAAGCTTTCTTT.

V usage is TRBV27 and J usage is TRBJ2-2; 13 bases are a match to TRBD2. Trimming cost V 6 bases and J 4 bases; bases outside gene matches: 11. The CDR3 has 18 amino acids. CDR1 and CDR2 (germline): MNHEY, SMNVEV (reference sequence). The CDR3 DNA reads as TGTGCCAGCAGCCCTCGAGGACTAGCGGGAGTTCCCACCGGGGAGCTGTTTTTT. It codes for CASSPRGLAGVPTGELFF.

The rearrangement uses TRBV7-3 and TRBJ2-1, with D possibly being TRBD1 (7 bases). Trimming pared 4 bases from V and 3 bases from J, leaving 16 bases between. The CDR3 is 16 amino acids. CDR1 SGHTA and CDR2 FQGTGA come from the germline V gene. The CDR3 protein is CASSSGGTDLYNEQFF. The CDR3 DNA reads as TGTGCCAGCAGCTCGGGCGGGACAGACCTCTACAATGAGCAGTTCTTC.

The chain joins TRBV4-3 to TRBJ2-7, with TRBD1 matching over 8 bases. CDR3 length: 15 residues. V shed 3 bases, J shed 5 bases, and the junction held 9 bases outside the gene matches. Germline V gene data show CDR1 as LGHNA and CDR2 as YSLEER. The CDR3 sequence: CASSHFRAGGDEQYF. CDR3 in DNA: TGCGCCAGCAGCCACTTTAGGGCAGGGGGCGACGAGCAGTACTTC.

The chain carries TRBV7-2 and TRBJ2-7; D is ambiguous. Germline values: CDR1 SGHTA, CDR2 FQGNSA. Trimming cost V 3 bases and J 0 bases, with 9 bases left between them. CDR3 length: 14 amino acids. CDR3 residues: CASSLDHSSYEQYF. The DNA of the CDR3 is TGTGCCAGCAGCTTGGACCATTCCTCCTACGAGCAGTACTTC.

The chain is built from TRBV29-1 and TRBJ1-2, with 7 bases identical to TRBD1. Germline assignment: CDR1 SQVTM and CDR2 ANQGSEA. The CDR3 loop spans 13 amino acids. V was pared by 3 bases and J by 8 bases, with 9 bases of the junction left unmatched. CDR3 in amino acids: CSVDLEGARGYTF. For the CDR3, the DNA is TGCAGCGTTGATCTGGAGGGGGCGAGGGGCTACACCTTC.

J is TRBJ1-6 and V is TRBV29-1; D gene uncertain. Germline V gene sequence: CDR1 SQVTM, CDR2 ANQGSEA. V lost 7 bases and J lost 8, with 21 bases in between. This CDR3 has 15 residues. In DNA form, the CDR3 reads TGCAGCGGGAGGGCTGGTTCGGGAGGAGATTCACCCCTCCACTTT. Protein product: CSGRAGSGGDSPLHF. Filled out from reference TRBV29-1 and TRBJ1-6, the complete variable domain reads SAVISQKPSRDICQRGTSLTIQCQVDSQVTMMFWYRQQPGQSLTLIATANQGSEATYESGFVIDKFPISRPNLTFSTLTVSNMSPEDSSIYLCSGRAGSGGDSPLHFGNGTRLTVT.